This TCR beta chain was captured in a study of T-cell memory formation after mild COVID-19. General study results and limits: Shrinking CD4+ clones were chiefly CM and EM; CD8+ ones were chiefly EMRA. Day 15 to 85 contracting clones showed balanced CD4/CD8; later expanders leaned CD4+.

Note on this clonotype: What it binds is not known.

The V and J ends lost 5 bases and 2 bases respectively, with 15 bases between them. The CDR3 totals 15 residues. TCRdb re-derived calls from the 5' RACE reads in MiXCR, one entry per CDR3 protein. The sample includes about 130,000 distinct CDR3 sequences, approximately 5.9% seen only once; the top ten take 2% to 2.5%. The chain combines TRBV12-3 or TRBV12-4 with TRBJ1-1; D is possibly TRBD1 (5 bases). The specimen sequenced was PBMCs or a T cell subset sorted from them (not recorded which). The clonotype comes from an adult woman who had mild COVID-19 (a few samples of this study predate the infection). Cell type and time point are not known. CDR3 nucleotides: TGTGCCAGCAGTCCCGCGGGACGTAAAAACACTGAAGCTTTCTTT. Amino acid sequence: CASSPAGRKNTEAFF.